Below, 23 T cell receptor beta chains from the same sample are listed, as sequenced in a study of T-cell memory formation after mild COVID-19. TCRdb re-called the 5' RACE reads through MiXCR, storing one row per CDR3 protein. The sample has about 430,000 distinct CDR3 sequences; about 24% are singletons. Sequencing was done on a sample of PBMCs or a T cell subset sorted from them (not recorded which). The receptors originated from an adult woman who had mild COVID-19 (a few samples of this study predate the infection). Cell type and time point are not known.

This clonotype was counted between two and nine times. This chain connects TRBV6-5 to TRBJ2-1; 8 bases align to TRBD1. CDR3 length: 17 amino acids. The germline CDR1 and CDR2 sequences are MNHEY and SVGAGI. J was trimmed by 2 bases and V by 6 bases; bases with no gene match: 12. The CDR3 DNA sequence: TGTGCCAGCAGCCCGCGATGGACAGGGCTTGCCTACAATGAGCAGTTCTTC. It encodes CASSPRWTGLAYNEQFF.

The chain has TRBV15 and TRBJ2-6; a possible D gene is TRBD2 (5 bases). The CDR3 is made up of 18 amino acids. CDR1 LNHNV and CDR2 YYDKDF come from the germline V gene (reference sequence). The ends were cut back, 0 bases at V and 2 bases at J, with 14 bases in the middle. CDR3 sequence reads: CATSRDHLAPAGANVLTF. As DNA, the CDR3 is TGTGCCACCAGCAGAGATCATCTAGCACCGGCTGGGGCCAACGTCCTGACTTTC.

There are a few counts of this clonotype. The rearrangement links TRBV7-9 to TRBJ1-5; D is perhaps TRBD1 (6 bases). Germline V gene sequence: CDR1 SEHNR, CDR2 FQNEAQ (reference sequence). The CDR3 runs to 15 residues. Trimming pared 5 bases from V and 6 bases from J, leaving 17 bases between. The CDR3 protein is CASSVSDSAVQPQHF. The CDR3 nucleotides read TGTGCCAGCAGCGTGTCGGACAGCGCGGTTCAGCCCCAGCATTTT.

The chain is built from TRBV3-1 and TRBJ2-7; maybe TRBD1 (5 bases). The CDR3 has 12 residues. From germline, CDR1 is LGHDT and CDR2 YNNKEL (reference sequence). Trimming cost V 1 base and J 6 bases, with 7 bases left between them. The CDR3 DNA follows: TGTGCCAGCAGCCAAGCGCAGGGCGAGCAGTACTTC. It is translated as CASSQAQGEQYF.

V gene TRBV5-1 combines with J gene TRBJ1-3; D not certain. The V and J ends lost 0 bases and 0 bases respectively, with 10 bases between them. The CDR3 covers 16 residues. Looked up from germline, CDR1 is SGHRS and CDR2 is YFSETQ. The CDR3 coding sequence is TGCGCCAGCAGCTTGGCCGGACCGAGCTCTGGAAACACCATATATTTT. This sequence encodes CASSLAGPSSGNTIYF.

This clonotype occurred a few times. The rearrangement links TRBV21-1 to TRBJ2-1. TRBV21-1 counts as a pseudogene. The CDR3 runs 15 residues. In nucleotides, the CDR3 is TGTGCCAGCAGGACTCGGTACGGAAGTTCGAATGAGCAGTTCTTC. It specifies CASRTRYGSSNEQFF.

The chain carries TRBV20-1 and TRBJ2-1; D gene uncertain. V shed 1 base and J shed 6 bases, with 19 bases lying between them. The CDR3 sequence is 16 residues long. Germline values: CDR1 DFQATT, CDR2 SNEGSKA (reference sequence). CDR3 nucleotides: TGCAGTGCTAGAGTGGTCCGGGTTTCCCACGTCAATGAGCAGTTCTTC. The encoded protein is CSARVVRVSHVNEQFF.

This clonotype has a handful of counts. The chain couples TRBV7-8 to TRBJ2-1; 10 nucleotides match TRBD1. The CDR3 runs 13 residues. Germline trimming cut 2 bases from V and 14 bases from J; bases unmatched to any gene: 6. The germline V gene has CDR1 SGHVS and CDR2 FQNEAQ. CDR3 sequence reads: CASSLNLGTGEFF. The CDR3 coding sequence is TGTGCCAGCAGCTTAAACCTAGGGACAGGGGAGTTCTTC.

Only a few counts were recorded for this clonotype. The rearrangement uses TRBV6-5 and TRBJ1-4, with D perhaps TRBD1 (6 bases). The CDR3 sequence is 17 residues long. V dropped 2 bases and J dropped 4 bases, with 17 bases sitting between them. CDR1 and CDR2 (germline): MNHEY, SVGAGI. CDR3 in DNA: TGTGCCAGCAGTTACACGGTCACGGGGGCCCTTAATGAAAAACTGTTTTTT. The encoded protein is CASSYTVTGALNEKLFF.

This clonotype was counted between two and nine times. This chain joins TRBV5-1 and TRBJ1-1, with TRBD1 as a possible D gene (6 bases). With 4 bases removed from V and 6 bases from J, the gap between germline ends came to 22 bases. The CDR3 has 16 amino acids. Germline assignment: CDR1 SGHRS and CDR2 YFSETQ. CDR3 protein: CASSPGFFTGSAEAFF. CDR3 bases: TGCGCCAGCAGCCCGGGGTTCTTCACAGGGAGCGCTGAAGCTTTCTTT. The full variable domain, in which reference TRBV5-1 and TRBJ1-1 provide the parts outside the CDR3, is KAGVTQTPRYLIKTRGQQVTLSCSPISGHRSVSWYQQTPGQGLQFLFEYFSETQRNKGNFPGRFSGRQFSNSRSEMNVSTLELGDSALYLCASSPGFFTGSAEAFFGQGTRLTVV.

The gene calls are TRBV24-1 and TRBJ1-1; D may be TRBD1 (5 bases). The CDR3 extends over 15 amino acids. The germline V and J ends were trimmed by 5 bases and 1 base, with 13 bases remaining between them. In germline, CDR1 is KGHDR, CDR2 SFDVKD. The CDR3 coding sequence is TGTGCCACCAGTGCCGGGGGACTGACGAACACTGAAGCTTTCTTT. It specifies CATSAGGLTNTEAFF.

This sequence joins TRBV5-1 and TRBJ2-2; no reliable D call. Germline CDR1 and CDR2: SGHRS and YFSETQ. V was pared by 0 bases and J by 3 bases, with 15 bases between. There are 17 residues in the CDR3. The chain's CDR3 is CASSLESSPTHTGELFF. The CDR3 DNA reads TGCGCCAGCAGCTTGGAGTCGTCTCCTACCCACACCGGGGAGCTGTTTTTT.

A few counts support this clonotype. This chain links TRBV9 with TRBJ2-5; 7 nucleotides align to TRBD2. V shed 0 bases, J shed 2 bases, and the junction held 1 base outside the gene matches. The germline gives CDR1 SGDLS, CDR2 YYNGEE. CDR3 length: 14 residues. CDR3 bases: TGTGCCAGCAGCGTAGCGGGACTACAAGAGACCCAGTACTTC. Its translation is CASSVAGLQETQYF.

This sequence joins TRBV20-1 and TRBJ2-5; 11 bases line up with TRBD2. Germline V gene data show CDR1 as DFQATT and CDR2 as SNEGSKA (reference sequence). This CDR3 region has 15 residues. The trim removed 2 bases at V and 9 bases at J, leaving 11 bases unmatched. In DNA, the CDR3 is TGCAGTGCTAGACAGACTAGCGGGGTGAGCGGGGCCCAGTACTTC. This sequence encodes CSARQTSGVSGAQYF.

The chain recombines TRBV12-3 or TRBV12-4 with TRBJ2-1; D not certain. This CDR3 contains 11 residues. V was trimmed by 6 bases and J by 5 bases, leaving 5 bases between them. In DNA, the CDR3 is TGTGCCAGCAGGGTCGACAATGAGCAGTTCTTC. It codes for CASRVDNEQFF.

This clonotype came up many times. V usage is TRBV24-1 and J usage is TRBJ1-2; D uncertain. The CDR3 has 14 amino acids. With 4 bases removed from V and 0 bases from J, the gap between germline ends came to 8 bases. Germline-derived CDR1 and CDR2 are KGHDR and SFDVKD. The CDR3 DNA is TGTGCCACCAGTGACCAGGCCTCTAACTATGGCTACACCTTC. Its translation: CATSDQASNYGYTF.

This chain joins TRBV12-3 or TRBV12-4 and TRBJ2-7; unclear D gene. The V and J ends lost 8 bases and 2 bases respectively, with 10 bases between them. The CDR3 covers 12 residues. In DNA, the CDR3 is TGTGCCAGCTGCACTTCCCCCTACGAGCAGTACTTC. This gives the protein CASCTSPYEQYF.

This chain joins TRBV20-1 and TRBJ1-1, with 9 bases identical to TRBD1. Germline trimming cut 0 bases from V and 4 bases from J; bases unmatched to any gene: 9. CDR1 is DFQATT, CDR2 SNEGSKA, per germline (reference sequence). This CDR3 region has 16 residues. CDR3 DNA sequence: TGCAGTGCTAGAGATCTGACAGGGGGAGGAGGCACTGAAGCTTTCTTT. This codes for CSARDLTGGGGTEAFF.

The gene calls are TRBV5-1 and TRBJ1-6; the D gene is possibly TRBD1 (6 bases). The CDR3 totals 17 residues. Germline lookup yields CDR1 SGHRS and CDR2 YFSETQ. Trimming removed 0 bases from V and 6 bases from J, with 16 bases in between. CDR3 coding DNA: TGCGCCAGCAGCTTGGCCCCAATGGGGGCGGGTAATTCACCCCTCCACTTT. This sequence encodes CASSLAPMGAGNSPLHF.

This clonotype turned up a few times. Written as DNA, the CDR3 is TGCAGCGTTGGGGAGGGGAGCTCTGGGGCCAACGTCCTGACTTTC. Protein product: CSVGEGSSGANVLTF. This chain uses TRBV29-1 with TRBJ2-6; 7 positions agree with TRBD2. Unmatched junction bases numbered 3, after V lost 4 bases and J lost 0 bases. CDR3 length: 15 amino acids. Germline values: CDR1 SQVTM, CDR2 ANQGSEA.

In this sample, this clonotype turned up a few times. The chain combines TRBV6-5 with TRBJ2-7; D unresolved. This CDR3 spans 12 amino acids. V was trimmed by 4 bases and J by 12 bases, leaving 16 bases between them. CDR1 is MNHEY and CDR2 is SVGAGI in the germline V gene. For the CDR3, the DNA is TGTGCCAGCAGTTCCGAGACCGGATTGGTGTACTTC. This gives the protein CASSSETGLVYF.

The genes are TRBV20-1 and TRBJ2-3; D is possibly TRBD1 or TRBD2 (5 bases each). Trimming removed 7 bases at V and 0 bases at J, with 14 bases between. This CDR3 is 14 amino acids long. Germline-derived CDR1 and CDR2 are DFQATT and SNEGSKA (reference sequence). CDR3 loop: CSVGVRASTDTQYF. The CDR3 nucleotides are TGCAGTGTGGGGGTGCGAGCTAGCACAGATACGCAGTATTTT.

This chain uses TRBV12-3 or TRBV12-4 with TRBJ1-6; D is uncertain. The CDR3 runs 18 residues. The germline V and J ends were trimmed by 3 bases and 5 bases, with 20 bases remaining between them. DNA for the CDR3: TGTGCCAGCAGTTTCTTGGTCCTCTCTCGGGTCCATAATTCACCCCTCCACTTT. Its translation: CASSFLVLSRVHNSPLHF.